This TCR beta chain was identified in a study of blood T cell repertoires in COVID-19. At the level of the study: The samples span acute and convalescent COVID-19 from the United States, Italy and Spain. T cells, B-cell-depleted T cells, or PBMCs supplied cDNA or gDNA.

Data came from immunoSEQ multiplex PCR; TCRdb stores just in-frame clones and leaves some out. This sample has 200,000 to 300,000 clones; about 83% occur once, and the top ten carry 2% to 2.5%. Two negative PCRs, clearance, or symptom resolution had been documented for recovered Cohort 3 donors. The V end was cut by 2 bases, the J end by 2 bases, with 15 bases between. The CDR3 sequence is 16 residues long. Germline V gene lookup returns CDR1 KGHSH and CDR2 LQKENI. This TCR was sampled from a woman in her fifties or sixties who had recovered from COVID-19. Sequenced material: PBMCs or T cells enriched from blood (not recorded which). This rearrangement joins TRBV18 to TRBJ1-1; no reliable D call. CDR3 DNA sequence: TGTGCCAGCTCACCATATGACGGAGGGAGCAACACTGAAGCTTTCTTT. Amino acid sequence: CASSPYDGGSNTEAFF. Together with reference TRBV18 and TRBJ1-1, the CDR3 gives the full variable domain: NAGVMQNPRHLVRRRGQEARLRCSPMKGHSHVYWYRQLPEEGLKFMVYLQKENIIDESGMPKERFSAEFPKEGPSILRIQQVVRGDSAAYFCASSPYDGGSNTEAFFGQGTRLTVV.